This T cell receptor (beta chain) is drawn from a study of CD8 T cells in ankylosing spondylitis. There are a few counts of this clonotype. TCRdb passed the 5' RACE reads through MiXCR, listing each CDR3 protein once. The sample lists 190,000 or so distinct CDR3 sequences; about 13% were seen once. CDR3 length: 12 amino acids. Germline V lookup: CDR1 DFQATT, CDR2 SNEGSKA (reference sequence). V shed 0 bases and J shed 7 bases, with 7 bases lying between them. This TCR was recovered from a male donor with ankylosing spondylitis or in good health (not recorded which). The V and J genes are TRBV20-1 and TRBJ2-1; D is unclear. The sample taken for sequencing was blood, either unsorted or a sorted T cell fraction (not recorded which). CDR3 in amino acids: CSAREGRNEQFF. The CDR3 coding sequence is TGCAGTGCTAGAGAGGGTCGAAATGAGCAGTTCTTC.